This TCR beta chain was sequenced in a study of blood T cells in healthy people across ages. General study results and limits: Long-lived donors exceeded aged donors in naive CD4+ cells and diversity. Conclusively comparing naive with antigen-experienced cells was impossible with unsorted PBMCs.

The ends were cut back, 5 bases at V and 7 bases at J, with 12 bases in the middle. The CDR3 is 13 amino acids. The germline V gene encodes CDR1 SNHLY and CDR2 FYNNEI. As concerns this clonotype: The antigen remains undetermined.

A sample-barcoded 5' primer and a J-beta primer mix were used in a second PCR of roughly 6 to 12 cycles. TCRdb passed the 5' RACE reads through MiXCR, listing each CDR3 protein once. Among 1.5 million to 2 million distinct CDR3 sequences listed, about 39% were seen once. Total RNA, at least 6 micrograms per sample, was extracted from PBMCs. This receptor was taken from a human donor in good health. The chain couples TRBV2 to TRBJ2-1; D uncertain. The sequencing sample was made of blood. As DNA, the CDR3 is TGTGCCAGCAGTAAGAGGCTGAAAAATGAGCAGTTCTTC. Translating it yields CASSKRLKNEQFF.